This T cell receptor beta chain derives from a study of PD-1 blockade in classical Hodgkin lymphoma. Study-level background: Patients were administered nivolumab (3 mg/kg intravenously) every 2 weeks.

Findings of the study overall: Patients who responded completely had about the same baseline diversity as newly diagnosed patients. The authors have not defined what causes the repertoire differences, possibly disease activity or prior therapy.

The time point denotes: cycle 4 day 1 (C4D1), after less than 7 weeks of nivolumab. All trial patients relapsed after autologous stem cell transplantation. Magnetic negative selection, applied to thawed PBMCs, was used to isolate the CD8+ T cells. Best response was recorded as complete response, partial response or progressive disease. Deletions cut 1 base from V and 5 bases from J, with 15 bases between. Looked up from germline, CDR1 is SGHTA and CDR2 is FQGNSA. The CDR3 contains 15 residues. The assay was immunoSEQ multiplex PCR, and TCRdb's table has in-frame clones only and misses some. The data show some 7,000 clones, roughly 63% seen once. Turning to this clone: Its antigen is undetermined.

The source of this sequence is a human donor with classical Hodgkin lymphoma. The rearrangement uses TRBV7-2 and TRBJ2-7; D is unclear. Sequenced here: CD8+ T cells from blood, sampled before the fourth cycle of nivolumab. The CDR3 nucleotides are TGTGCCAGCAGCTTAGACGGCGCCCGGTACGACGAGCAGTACTTC. Protein: CASSLDGARYDEQYF.